This T cell receptor (beta chain) was sequenced for a study of shared clonotypes between healthy human individuals. The naive CD8 fraction comprised CD45RO-negative cells positively selected for CCR7 and excluded terminally differentiated effector memory CD45RA+ cells. The V and J ends lost 6 bases and 3 bases respectively, with 9 bases between them. Germline loops: CDR1 ENHRY, CDR2 SYGVKD. The CDR3 loop spans 12 amino acids. The repertoire was sequenced with immunoSEQ multiplex PCR; TCRdb's copy has only in-frame clones and lacks some. The sample consists of about 700,000 clones, 90% to 95% of them appearing once. This clone was observed a few times.

V gene TRBV10-3 combines with J gene TRBJ2-7; D is unresolved. The receptor comes from a man younger than 40 in good health. Sequenced sample: naive CD8+ T cells sorted from blood. For the CDR3, the DNA is TGTGCCATCAGGGACGTCGACTACGAGCAGTACTTC. It specifies CAIRDVDYEQYF.